One and the same sample provided the 20 T cell receptor beta chains below, sequenced in a study of CD8 T cells in ankylosing spondylitis. Study-level points and caveats: Ankylosing spondylitis blood seemed to carry a telltale TCR beta motif made of eight or nine highly homologous variants.

TCRdb reprocessed the 5' RACE reads with MiXCR, giving one entry per CDR3 protein. The table shows under 950,000 distinct CDR3 sequences, with over 15% occurring only once. What these receptors recognize is not known. The source material was blood, either unsorted or a sorted T cell fraction (not recorded which). These receptors originate from a male donor with ankylosing spondylitis.

This clonotype was counted between two and nine times. V and J are TRBV4-3 and TRBJ1-4; D is possibly TRBD1 (6 bases). Trimming cost V 1 base and J 3 bases, with 9 bases left between them. This CDR3 contains 15 residues. The V gene's germline CDR1 is LGHNA and CDR2 YSLEER. CDR3 residues: CASSQAWTANEKLFF. The CDR3 region has the DNA TGCGCCAGCAGCCAAGCGTGGACAGCTAATGAAAAACTGTTTTTT.

J is TRBJ1-5 and V is TRBV6-1, with TRBD1 matching over 11 bases. The CDR3 is 16 residues long. Germline V CDR1 and CDR2: MNHNS, SASEGT. With 6 bases clipped from V and 4 bases from J, the junction kept 8 bases outside the gene matches. Written as DNA, the CDR3 is TGTGCCAGCAGCCCTAGGACAGGGGGCCGTAATCAGCCCCAGCATTTT. It codes for CASSPRTGGRNQPQHF.

The CDR3: CASSLQRTARHEQFF. DNA for the CDR3: TGTGCCAGCAGCCTACAGCGTACTGCTAGGCATGAGCAGTTCTTC. This chain connects TRBV12-3 or TRBV12-4 to TRBJ2-1; D is unclear. This CDR3 spans 15 amino acids. Deletions cut 6 bases from V and 8 bases from J, with 20 bases between.

This rearrangement joins TRBV7-9 to TRBJ2-7; perhaps TRBD1 as D (5 bases). Trimming took off 5 bases at V and 4 bases at J, with 24 bases between the two ends. The CDR3 consists of 17 residues. Germline CDR1 and CDR2: SEHNR and FQNEAQ (reference sequence). CDR3 DNA: TGTGCCAGCAGCGCGACCGCGTTCGAAGGGGCACAGTACGAGCAGTACTTC. It yields the protein CASSATAFEGAQYEQYF.

This clonotype was observed a few times. This sequence joins TRBV4-1 and TRBJ2-5, with 8 bases lining up with TRBD2. V gave up 4 bases and J gave up 7 bases; unmatched junction bases: 11. The CDR3 totals 15 residues. CDR1 and CDR2 from the germline V gene are MGHRA and YSYEKL. The CDR3 loop reads CASSPGGAGDGTQYF. The CDR3 coding sequence is TGCGCCAGCAGCCCAGGAGGAGCGGGGGACGGGACCCAGTACTTC.

The table lists this clonotype with a few counts. This chain uses TRBV6-1 with TRBJ2-5; D may be TRBD2 (6 bases). This CDR3 contains 14 residues. Germline values: CDR1 MNHNS, CDR2 SASEGT. The V end lost 7 bases, the J end lost 5 bases, and 17 bases lay between the germline ends. In DNA, the CDR3 is TGTGCCAGCAAACAGAGGCGGGGTGAGGAGACCCAGTACTTC. Translation: CASKQRRGEETQYF.

V and J are TRBV12-3 or TRBV12-4 and TRBJ2-2, with 9 nucleotides matching TRBD2. V shed 5 bases and J 12 bases; nucleotides not matched to a gene: 10. The length of the CDR3 is 14 residues. This CDR3 is CASSPPGLASQLFF. CDR3 DNA sequence: TGTGCCAGCAGTCCCCCCGGACTAGCGAGCCAGCTGTTTTTT.

The CDR3 loop reads CSALDANTEAFF. The CDR3, as DNA: TGCAGTGCTCTCGATGCGAACACTGAAGCTTTCTTT. This chain connects TRBV20-1 to TRBJ1-1; D is undetermined. Germline V gives CDR1 DFQATT, CDR2 SNEGSKA (reference sequence). V was shortened by 5 bases and J by 1 base, with 8 bases between the two germline ends. This CDR3 has 12 amino acids.

The V call is TRBV24-1, the J call TRBJ2-1, with 10 nucleotides matching TRBD2. CDR3 length: 17 residues. The ends lost 2 bases at V and 9 bases at J; junction bases unmatched: 12. Germline loops: CDR1 KGHDR, CDR2 SFDVKD. CDR3 sequence: CATSDSSGSAPLGEQFF. In DNA form, the CDR3 reads TGTGCCACCAGTGATTCTAGCGGGAGCGCTCCACTTGGTGAGCAGTTCTTC.

V gene TRBV7-3 combines with J gene TRBJ2-4; 9 bases map to TRBD2. Losses at the gene ends were 1 base for V and 7 bases for J; bases not matched to a gene: 5. Germline loops: CDR1 SGHTA, CDR2 FQGTGA. This CDR3 comprises 15 residues. CDR3 sequence: CASSLSAGGGNIQYF. In DNA form, the CDR3 reads TGTGCCAGCAGCTTAAGTGCGGGAGGGGGGAACATTCAGTACTTC.

The chain links TRBV5-1 to TRBJ1-6; D perhaps matches TRBD1 (6 bases). Germline CDR1 and CDR2: SGHRS and YFSETQ. The CDR3 extends over 14 amino acids. Between the trimmed V and J ends, which lost 3 bases and 9 bases, there was a span of 13 bases. The CDR3 region is CASSWTEQGSPLHF. The CDR3 bases are TGCGCCAGCAGCTGGACAGAACAAGGTTCACCCCTCCACTTT. Variable domain in full (rest from reference TRBV5-1 and TRBJ1-6): KAGVTQTPRYLIKTRGQQVTLSCSPISGHRSVSWYQQTPGQGLQFLFEYFSETQRNKGNFPGRFSGRQFSNSRSEMNVSTLELGDSALYLCASSWTEQGSPLHFGNGTRLTVT.

V gene TRBV10-1 combines with J gene TRBJ1-4; D unresolved. This CDR3 has 13 residues. Trimming removed 0 bases from V and 12 bases from J, with 11 bases in between. Germline V lookup: CDR1 WNHNN, CDR2 SYGVQD (reference sequence). DNA for the CDR3: TGCGCCAGCAGTGAGTCGTTGGAGGGCGAACTGTTTTTT. It yields the protein CASSESLEGELFF.

Worth noting for this clonotype: Possible read error: a much larger clone is one base away. V usage is TRBV20-1 and J usage is TRBJ1-1; no clear D gene. In germline, CDR1 is DFQATT, CDR2 SNEGSKA (reference sequence). The CDR3 is made up of 12 amino acids. Between the trimmed V and J ends, which lost 3 bases and 1 base, there was a span of 6 bases. CDR3 in amino acids: CSASQPNTEAFF. The CDR3 coding sequence is TGCAGTGCTAGCCAGCCGAACACTGAAGCTTTCTTT.

The chain carries TRBV29-1 and TRBJ2-1; D tentatively fits TRBD1 or TRBD2 (6 bases each). The CDR3 contains 14 residues. V lost 0 bases and J lost 10, with 16 bases in between. The germline gives CDR1 SQVTM, CDR2 ANQGSEA. This chain's CDR3 is CSVEDFFGGGEQFF. The CDR3 DNA follows: TGCAGCGTTGAAGATTTTTTCGGGGGCGGGGAGCAGTTCTTC.

This chain connects TRBV7-9 to TRBJ2-7, with 7 bases lining up with TRBD2. The length of the CDR3 is 15 residues. Per the germline V gene, CDR1 is SEHNR and CDR2 is FQNEAQ (reference sequence). V gave up 4 bases and J gave up 4 bases; unmatched junction bases: 10. The DNA for the CDR3 is TGTGCCAGCAGCTCCTCCGGGGGGAAGGGATACGAGCAGTACTTC. The encoded protein is CASSSSGGKGYEQYF.

The chain carries TRBV30 and TRBJ1-2; D uncertain. Trimming left V 4 bases short and J 0 bases short, with 6 bases between. CDR3 length: 12 amino acids. Germline V gene data show CDR1 as GTSNPN and CDR2 as SVGIG (reference sequence). CDR3 region: CAWIQANYGYTF. The CDR3 DNA is TGTGCCTGGATTCAAGCTAACTATGGCTACACCTTC.

The chain is built from TRBV20-1 and TRBJ2-1, with TRBD2 identical over 7 bases. The germline V gene encodes CDR1 DFQATT and CDR2 SNEGSKA (reference sequence). Trimming took 3 bases from V and 9 from J; bases not matched to a gene: 11. The CDR3 has 14 residues. The CDR3: CSARAGTILTEQFF. DNA of the CDR3: TGCAGTGCTAGGGCCGGGACTATCCTCACTGAGCAGTTCTTC.

This clonotype showed up just a few times. The chain has TRBV4-2 and TRBJ1-5; D not resolved. The V gene lost 2 bases and the J gene lost 0 bases, with 5 bases spanning the gap. Germline V lookup: CDR1 LGHNA, CDR2 YNFKEQ. This CDR3 has 14 amino acids. CDR3 sequence (DNA): TGTGCCAGCAGCCAAATATATAGCAATCAGCCCCAGCATTTT. Its translation is CASSQIYSNQPQHF.

This clonotype has only a few counts. The chain joins TRBV29-1 to TRBJ1-1; D may be TRBD1 (5 bases). This CDR3 contains 12 residues. Between the trimmed V and J ends, which lost 2 bases and 1 base, there was a span of 5 bases. Per the germline V gene, CDR1 is SQVTM and CDR2 is ANQGSEA. The CDR3 reads CSVETGNTEAFF. DNA of the CDR3: TGCAGCGTTGAAACAGGGAACACTGAAGCTTTCTTT.

The chain is built from TRBV5-1 and TRBJ2-1; D might be TRBD2 (7 bases). The CDR3 loop spans 17 amino acids. The V gene lost 4 bases and the J gene lost 7 bases, with 24 bases spanning the gap. The germline CDR1 and CDR2 sequences are SGHRS and YFSETQ. The CDR3, as DNA: TGCGCCAGCAGCCCGGGAATTGGGCAAGGGGGGGAGAATGAGCAGTTCTTC. Translation gives CASSPGIGQGGENEQFF.